Presented here are 12 T cell receptor beta chains from one specimen sequenced in a study of monozygotic twins with cystic fibrosis. The repertoire was sequenced with immunoSEQ multiplex PCR; TCRdb's copy has only in-frame clones and lacks some. This table has some 30,000 clones, 92% appearing once. Sequenced input: blood. The receptors stem from a girl aged 2 to 10 with cystic fibrosis.

The rearrangement uses TRBV29-1 and TRBJ1-5, with a tentative D call TRBD1 (6 bases). This CDR3 is 13 amino acids long. From germline, CDR1 is SQVTM and CDR2 ANQGSEA. V was clipped by 4 bases and J by 7 bases, with 14 bases between them. CDR3 DNA: TGCAGCGTTGGGGGCAGGGGAGAGCAGCCCCAGCATTTT. The encoded protein is CSVGGRGEQPQHF.

This clone has a single count. The gene calls are TRBV7-2 and TRBJ2-1; TRBD2 aligns across 10 bases. V shed 4 bases, J shed 8 bases, and the junction held 8 bases outside the gene matches. CDR1 is SGHTA, CDR2 FQGNSA, per germline. The CDR3 loop spans 15 amino acids. In DNA, the CDR3 is TGTGCCAGCAGCTCCCTAGCGGGAGTGGGCTATGAGCAGTTCTTC. This gives the protein CASSSLAGVGYEQFF.

The genes are TRBV30 and TRBJ1-4; no firm D call. The germline V gene has CDR1 GTSNPN and CDR2 SVGIG (reference sequence). The CDR3 extends over 16 amino acids. Trimming cost V 2 bases and J 0 bases, with 13 bases left between them. The CDR3 DNA reads TGTGCCTGGAGTATCTATTCGGGTGCAACTAATGAAAAACTGTTTTTT. Protein sequence: CAWSIYSGATNEKLFF.

This chain links TRBV19 with TRBJ1-1; D is possibly TRBD1 (5 bases). The V end was cut by 7 bases, the J end by 5 bases, with 17 bases between. In germline, CDR1 is LNHDA, CDR2 SQIVND (reference sequence). This CDR3 is built from 14 residues. CDR3 sequence: CASMRGRGGTEAFF. Written as DNA, the CDR3 is TGTGCCAGTATGCGGGGTAGGGGTGGGACTGAAGCTTTCTTT.

The chain couples TRBV6-1 to TRBJ1-1; D unresolved. The CDR3 runs 14 residues. V was trimmed by 3 bases and J by 3 bases, leaving 11 bases between them. Germline V lookup: CDR1 MNHNS, CDR2 SASEGT. The CDR3 reads CASSERLQYTEAFF. CDR3 DNA sequence: TGTGCCAGCAGTGAGCGGTTACAGTACACTGAAGCTTTCTTT.

The table lists this clone with a count of one. The V gene is TRBV4-2, the J gene TRBJ1-2, with D unclear. This CDR3 region has 14 residues. Germline CDR1 LGHNA, CDR2 YNFKEQ. V was shortened by 0 bases and J by 5 bases, with 10 bases between the two germline ends. CDR3 in DNA: TGTGCCAGCAGCCAAGATTTTCAAGGATATGGCTACACCTTC. It specifies CASSQDFQGYGYTF.

V gene TRBV6-5 combines with J gene TRBJ1-2, with D possibly matching TRBD1 (5 bases). The CDR3 contains 13 residues. Germline lookup yields CDR1 MNHEY and CDR2 SVGAGI. The V and J ends lost 6 bases and 5 bases respectively, with 13 bases between them. The CDR3 DNA follows: TGTGCCAGCAGCCCGACAGCTGATTATGGCTACACCTTC. This codes for CASSPTADYGYTF.

The gene calls are TRBV2 and TRBJ2-1, with 8 positions matching TRBD2. With V trimmed by 10 bases and J by 7 bases, 15 bases remained unmatched. Looked up from germline, CDR1 is SNHLY and CDR2 is FYNNEI. The CDR3 extends over 15 amino acids. Written as DNA, the CDR3 is TGTGCCATCGCCGGGGGGGTGCGGGAGTGGAATGAGCAGTTCTTC. It yields the protein CAIAGGVREWNEQFF.

This CDR3 reads CASSPLGVGETQYF. As DNA, the CDR3 is TGTGCCAGCTCACCACTGGGGGTGGGAGAGACCCAGTACTTC. The rearrangement joins TRBV18 to TRBJ2-5, with D perhaps being TRBD1 or TRBD2 (5 bases each). Germline values: CDR1 KGHSH, CDR2 LQKENI. Deletions cut 1 base from V and 4 bases from J, with 10 bases between. This CDR3 comprises 14 residues.

V and J are TRBV7-6 and TRBJ2-1; 15 positions match TRBD2. Germline V CDR1 and CDR2: SGHVS, FNYEAQ. V was clipped by 4 bases and J by 9 bases; unmatched bases: 7. The length of the CDR3 is 16 residues. The DNA for the CDR3 is TGTGCCAGCAGCTCGGGACTAGCGGGAGGTAGGGTTGAGCAGTTCTTC. Its translation: CASSSGLAGGRVEQFF.

In its sample, this clone was seen once. The chain uses TRBV9 and TRBJ1-4; D gene uncertain. The CDR3 runs to 13 residues. The germline V and J ends were trimmed by 3 bases and 8 bases, with 11 bases remaining between them. CDR1 SGDLS and CDR2 YYNGEE come from the germline V gene. The CDR3 spells CASSEGGSEKLFF. CDR3 sequence (DNA): TGTGCCAGCAGCGAGGGCGGTTCGGAAAAACTGTTTTTT.

The chain links TRBV29-1 to TRBJ2-1, with 10 bases matching TRBD2. The CDR3 is made up of 15 amino acids. The germline V gene encodes CDR1 SQVTM and CDR2 ANQGSEA. V lost 4 bases and J lost 6; bases outside the gene matches: 9. The CDR3, as DNA: TGCAGCGTTGTGGGCAAGCGGGAGGGACGCAATGAGCAGTTCTTC. Protein sequence: CSVVGKREGRNEQFF.